These 13 T cell receptor beta chains originate from one sample sequenced in a study of blood T cell repertoires in COVID-19. TCRdb's copy holds only in-frame clones and misses some; the assay was immunoSEQ multiplex PCR. The sample consists of some 150,000 clones, 65% to 90% of them appearing once. What was sequenced was peripheral blood. The receptors here all came from a woman aged 45-65 years in a cohort sampled during active or convalescent COVID-19.

This chain connects TRBV7-9 to TRBJ1-1; a possible D gene is TRBD1 (6 bases). This CDR3 region has 13 residues. The germline gives CDR1 SEHNR, CDR2 FQNEAQ (reference sequence). The germline V and J ends were trimmed by 7 bases and 4 bases, with 13 bases remaining between them. The CDR3 is CASTHRVATEAFF. CDR3 nucleotide sequence: TGTGCCAGCACCCACAGGGTGGCCACTGAAGCTTTCTTT.

The chain combines TRBV30 with TRBJ1-3; D might be TRBD1 (6 bases). Trimming left V 1 base short and J 0 bases short, with 16 bases between. CDR3 length equals 17 residues. Germline V gives CDR1 GTSNPN, CDR2 SVGIG (reference sequence). The CDR3 loop is CAWSAGRTGSSGNTIYF. The CDR3 coding sequence is TGTGCCTGGAGTGCCGGCAGAACAGGGAGCTCTGGAAACACCATATATTTT.

The gene calls are TRBV15 and TRBJ2-7, with a weak D call TRBD2 (6 bases). The CDR3 is 17 residues long. Germline lookup yields CDR1 LNHNV and CDR2 YYDKDF (reference sequence). V was cut by 3 bases and J by 0 bases, with 18 bases left in between. DNA of the CDR3: TGTGCCACCAGCAGCCGTATAGCGGTTAGGAGCTCCTACGAGCAGTACTTC. This encodes CATSSRIAVRSSYEQYF.

The J gene is TRBJ1-1, the V gene TRBV3-1 (or the pseudogene TRBV3-2), with D possibly being TRBD1 (6 bases). Germline CDR1 reads LGHDT; CDR2 reads YNNKEL (reference sequence). The V and J ends lost 0 bases and 5 bases respectively, with 10 bases between them. The CDR3 sequence is 14 residues long. CDR3 sequence reads: CASSQEEGGTEAFF. The DNA for the CDR3 is TGTGCCAGCAGCCAAGAAGAGGGGGGGACTGAAGCTTTCTTT.

The J gene is TRBJ2-6, the V gene TRBV6-6, with unresolved D. V lost 7 bases and J lost 2, with 6 bases in between. CDR3 length equals 13 residues. The germline V gene has CDR1 MNHNY and CDR2 SVGAGI (reference sequence). CDR3 region: CASTLPGANVLTF. CDR3 DNA sequence: TGTGCCAGCACTCTCCCTGGGGCCAACGTCCTGACTTTC.

The chain recombines TRBV5-1 with TRBJ2-5, with a tentative D call TRBD2 (5 bases). The CDR3 contains 12 residues. Per the germline V gene, CDR1 is SGHRS and CDR2 is YFSETQ. The V end was cut by 3 bases, the J end by 5 bases, with 8 bases between. In DNA form, the CDR3 reads TGCGCCAGCAGCTCAACTAGGGAGACCCAGTACTTC. Residues: CASSSTRETQYF.

This rearrangement joins TRBV10-1 to TRBJ2-3; 12 bases map to TRBD2. The CDR3 has 15 amino acids. The trim removed 9 bases at V and 1 base at J, leaving 5 bases unmatched. In germline, CDR1 is WNHNN, CDR2 SYGVQD (reference sequence). In nucleotides, the CDR3 is TGCGCCAGTAGCCGGACTAGCGGGGGCACAGATACGCAGTATTTT. Amino acid sequence: CASSRTSGGTDTQYF.

The gene calls are TRBV4-2 and TRBJ2-1, with D possibly matching TRBD2 (6 bases). Trimming stripped 3 bases from V and 0 bases from J, with 12 bases between. The CDR3 contains 16 residues. Germline CDR1 reads LGHNA; CDR2 reads YNFKEQ. The CDR3 coding sequence is TGTGCCAGCAGCCAGCACGGGACTGACTCCTACAATGAGCAGTTCTTC. Protein sequence: CASSQHGTDSYNEQFF.

This clone was recorded only once. The chain has TRBV19 and TRBJ2-2; possibly TRBD1 for D (6 bases). The V gene lost 2 bases and the J gene lost 7 bases, with 14 bases spanning the gap. CDR3 length: 15 amino acids. Germline V gene sequence: CDR1 LNHDA, CDR2 SQIVND (reference sequence). The CDR3 nucleotides read TGTGCCAGTAGTATATTCTCAGGGGATCACGGGGAGCTGTTTTTT. Translation: CASSIFSGDHGELFF.

The chain has TRBV19 and TRBJ2-3; 8 positions match TRBD2. Germline CDR1 is LNHDA and CDR2 is SQIVND (reference sequence). V lost 4 bases, J lost 2 bases, and 17 bases stayed unmatched. This CDR3 has 19 residues. CDR3 protein: CASSRQAGAASRFTDTQYF. As DNA, the CDR3 is TGTGCCAGTAGTAGGCAAGCGGGGGCCGCGTCCCGATTCACAGATACGCAGTATTTT.

This rearrangement joins TRBV4-1 to TRBJ1-3; D call uncertain. Trimming took off 1 base at V and 0 bases at J, with 10 bases between the two ends. The CDR3 sequence is 16 residues long. Germline lookup yields CDR1 MGHRA and CDR2 YSYEKL. The CDR3 is CASSQVGQASGNTIYF. The CDR3 coding sequence is TGCGCCAGCAGCCAAGTTGGCCAGGCCTCTGGAAACACCATATATTTT.

This chain links TRBV20-1 with TRBJ2-1; TRBD2 matches at 8 bases. V lost 3 bases, J lost 2 bases, and 9 bases stayed unmatched. The CDR3 is 16 amino acids. Germline assignment: CDR1 DFQATT and CDR2 SNEGSKA (reference sequence). The CDR3 loop is CSASGLAGYAYNEQFF. The DNA of the CDR3 is TGCAGTGCTAGTGGGCTAGCGGGCTATGCCTACAATGAGCAGTTCTTC.

This rearrangement joins TRBV7-2 to TRBJ2-7; 7 nucleotides agree with TRBD1. CDR1 is SGHTA and CDR2 is FQGNSA in the germline V gene. V dropped 3 bases and J dropped 4; count of bases not matched to a gene: 15. The CDR3 is made up of 17 amino acids. As DNA, the CDR3 is TGTGCCAGCAGCTTCTCGCGTGACAGGGTCGAAGGTTACGAGCAGTACTTC. This codes for CASSFSRDRVEGYEQYF.